A selection of T cell receptor beta chains follows, all from one sample in a study of shared clonotypes between healthy human individuals. TCRdb's table, derived via immunoSEQ multiplex PCR, lists solely in-frame clones and lacks some. The sample records around 980,000 clones, approximately 78% being singletons. Sequencing was carried out using memory CD4+ T cells from PBMCs. These receptors all come from a man in his late teens or twenties in good health. Some clones in this sample may be carry-over from other donors' samples. The CDR3 runs from the conserved cysteine through the conserved F or W. Fields, in order: D gene, J gene, V gene, clone size, CDR3 DNA, CDR3 protein. A D gene is named only where the DNA matches it firmly. Rows may omit the clone size; those that give it use once, few, many or a size class.

>TRBD1|TRBJ2-7|TRBV10-3|-
TGTGCCATCAGTCAACCGGGACAGGGTTTCACGCAGTACTTC
CAISQPGQGFTQYF
>-|TRBJ2-2|TRBV30|-
TGTGCCTGGAGGGTGACCGGGGAGCTGTTTTTT
CAWRVTGELFF
>TRBD2|TRBJ2-1|TRBV5-1|once
TGCGCCAGCAGCTTGGGACCCCAAGCGGGAACCTACAATGAGCAGTTCTTC
CASSLGPQAGTYNEQFF
>-|TRBJ2-2|TRBV18|-
TGTGCCAGCTCACCCATGAAGGCGCTCGCTAACACCGGGGAGCTGTTTTTT
CASSPMKALANTGELFF
>-|TRBJ2-3|TRBV11-2|few
TGTGCCAGCCGGCCTTGGGCCTCAGATACGCAGTATTTT
CASRPWASDTQYF
>-|TRBJ1-2|TRBV29-1|-
TGCAGCGTTGAAGATCAAACCCCAGTAGGCTACACCTTC
CSVEDQTPVGYTF
>-|TRBJ2-5|TRBV28|-
TGTGCCAGCAGTTTAGGGGTGGAAGAGACCCAGTACTTC
CASSLGVEETQYF
>-|TRBJ2-2|TRBV30|-
TGTGCCTGGAGTGTCGGAGACACCACGAACACCGGGGAGCTGTTTTTT
CAWSVGDTTNTGELFF
>-|TRBJ2-7|TRBV2|once
TGTGCCAGCAGGGTATCCTACGAGCAGTACTTC
CASRVSYEQYF
>TRBD2|TRBJ2-7|TRBV5-1|-
TGCGCCAGCAGCTTACTAGCGGGAGCAGGTCCGGGCTACGAGCAGTACTTC
CASSLLAGAGPGYEQYF
>-|TRBJ2-5|TRBV28|-
TGTGCCAGCATGAACTCTCTGTACCAAGAGACCCAGTACTTC
CASMNSLYQETQYF
>TRBD2|TRBJ2-7|TRBV4-1|-
TGCGCCAGCAGCCAAGGAGCGGGAGGGCCTGTCTACGAGCAGTACTTC
CASSQGAGGPVYEQYF
>-|TRBJ2-2|TRBV2|many
TGTGCCAGCACGGCGACTGAGAACACCGGGGAGCTGTTTTTT
CASTATENTGELFF
>TRBD2|TRBJ2-3|TRBV4-1|-
TGCGCCAGCAGCCAAGTAATAGCTAGCGGGAGCAACAGCGGCACAGATACGCAGTATTTT
CASSQVIASGSNSGTDTQYF
>-|TRBJ2-5|TRBV2|-
TGTGCCAGCAGTGACCCAGGGGCCTGGGGTGAGACCCAGTACTTC
CASSDPGAWGETQYF
>TRBD1|TRBJ2-1|TRBV15|-
TGTGCCACCAGCAGAGATTTCGGGACAGGGGACTACAATGAGCAGTTCTTC
CATSRDFGTGDYNEQFF
>-|TRBJ1-4|TRBV28|few
TGTGCCAGCAGTACCTTATATAGAATATCTACAGGGACTAGACTGTTTTTT
CASSTLYRISTGTRLFF
>-|TRBJ1-1|TRBV7-5|-
TGTGTCAGAACATCTGGAGGGACCAACACTGAAGCTTTCTTT
CVRTSGGTNTEAFF
>TRBD1|TRBJ1-2|TRBV5-1|-
TGCGCCAGCAGCGCCGACAGGGTCTATGGCTACACCTTC
CASSADRVYGYTF
>-|TRBJ2-1|TRBV30|-
TGTGCCTGGACCTTGGGCCTCGGGCAGTTCTTC
CAWTLGLGQFF
>TRBD2|TRBJ2-7|TRBV4-1|-
TGCGCCAGCAGCCAAGGCGGGACTAGCGGTTACGAGCAGTACTTC
CASSQGGTSGYEQYF
>TRBD2|TRBJ2-1|TRBV5-1|few
TGCGCCAGCAGCCAGCTAGCGGGAATCGTCAATGAGCAGTTCTTC
CASSQLAGIVNEQFF
>-|TRBJ1-4|TRBV9|-
TGTGCCAGCAGCGTAGGACTCACCAATGAAAAACTGTTTTTT
CASSVGLTNEKLFF
>TRBD1|TRBJ2-7|TRBV5-4|-
TGTGCCAGCAGCCGGGACAGGGCATACGAGCAGTACTTC
CASSRDRAYEQYF
>-|TRBJ1-1|TRBV29-1|-
TGCAGCGTCAGGGGATGGGACACTGAAGCTTTCTTT
CSVRGWDTEAFF
>-|TRBJ1-2|TRBV29-1|-
TGCAGCGTTGAGGGACGGGGGGTTAACTATGGCTACACCTTC
CSVEGRGVNYGYTF
>TRBD2|TRBJ2-5|TRBV4-2|-
TGTGCCAGCAGCCAAGACCCTAGCGGCTCTTGGGGAGGTAGGGCCCAGTACTTC
CASSQDPSGSWGGRAQYF
>-|TRBJ1-2|TRBV19|-
TGTGCCAGTAGTAAGGCGGGATTCGATGGCTACACCTTC
CASSKAGFDGYTF
>-|TRBJ2-2|TRBV5-4|-
TGTGCCAGCAGCCAGGCCCGGGCAGACTTCACCGGGGAGCTGTTTTTT
CASSQARADFTGELFF
>-|TRBJ2-3|TRBV4-2|-
TGTGCCAGCAAATCAGGGGTAACAGATACGCAGTATTTT
CASKSGVTDTQYF
>-|TRBJ2-2|TRBV6-6|-
TGTGCCAGCAGTTACTCTGGGACTTCGAACACCGGGGAGCTGTTTTTT
CASSYSGTSNTGELFF
>TRBD2|TRBJ2-2|TRBV2|-
TGTGCCAGTGGACTAGCGGCCGGGGAGCTGTTTTTT
CASGLAAGELFF
>-|TRBJ2-5|TRBV25-1|-
TGTGCCAGCAGTTGGTCCGCTGAAGAGACCCAGTACTTC
CASSWSAEETQYF
>-|TRBJ2-3|TRBV5-1|-
TGCGCCAGCAGTGTAGGGACGGACACTAGCACAGATACGCAGTATTTT
CASSVGTDTSTDTQYF
>-|TRBJ1-5|TRBV28|few
TGTGCCAGCAGTAATTGGGGCCAGCCCCAGCATTTT
CASSNWGQPQHF
>-|TRBJ2-5|TRBV25-1|once
TGTGCCAGCCAAGACAGACTCCAAGAGACCCAGTACTTC
CASQDRLQETQYF
>TRBD2|TRBJ2-5|TRBV28|-
TGTGCCAGCACCCGGCGGCTAGCGGGAGCCCTTTCCCAAGAGACCCAGTACTTC
CASTRRLAGALSQETQYF
>-|TRBJ2-1|TRBV6-5|-
TGTGCCAGCAGGACGGGCATCTACAATGAGCAGTTCTTC
CASRTGIYNEQFF
>-|TRBJ1-6|TRBV30|-
TGTGCCTGGAGCGCCTACCGGGGGTCGAAGAATTCACCCCTCCACTTT
CAWSAYRGSKNSPLHF
>-|TRBJ2-2|TRBV7-8|-
TGTGCCAGCACCTATGGATTTGGGGGTTACACCGGGGAGCTGTTTTTT
CASTYGFGGYTGELFF
>-|TRBJ2-1|TRBV6-5|-
TGTGCCAGTACTTCGACTAGTTACAATGAGCAGTTCTTC
CASTSTSYNEQFF
>-|TRBJ1-2|TRBV5-1|many
TGCGCCAGCAGCTTGGGAGACAGGAACTATGGCTACACCTTC
CASSLGDRNYGYTF
>-|TRBJ2-5|TRBV28|-
TGTGCCAGCAGTTTAGGGTCGCGCGGGACCCAGTACTTC
CASSLGSRGTQYF
>TRBD2|TRBJ2-3|TRBV28|-
TGTGCCAGCAGTTTAGGCGACGGGAGGGCCGATACGCAGTATTTT
CASSLGDGRADTQYF
>-|TRBJ2-3|TRBV5-1|few
TGCGCCAGCAGCTTGGACTTACTCCTCACAGATACGCAGTATTTT
CASSLDLLLTDTQYF
>-|TRBJ2-7|TRBV2|-
TGTGCCAGCGCCAGGGGGGATTGGGCCTACGAGCAGTACTTC
CASARGDWAYEQYF